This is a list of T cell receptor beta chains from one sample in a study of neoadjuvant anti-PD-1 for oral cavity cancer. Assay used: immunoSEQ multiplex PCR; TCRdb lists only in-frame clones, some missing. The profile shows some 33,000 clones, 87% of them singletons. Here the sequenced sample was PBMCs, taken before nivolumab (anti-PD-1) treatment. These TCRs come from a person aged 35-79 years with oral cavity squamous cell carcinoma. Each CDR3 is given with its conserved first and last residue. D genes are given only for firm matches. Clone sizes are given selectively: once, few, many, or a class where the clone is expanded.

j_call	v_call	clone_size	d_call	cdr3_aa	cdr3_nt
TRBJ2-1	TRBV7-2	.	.	CASSLDGGYRNEQFF	TGTGCCAGCAGCTTAGACGGGGGCTATAGGAATGAGCAGTTCTTC
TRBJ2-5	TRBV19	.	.	CATGFETQYF	TGTGCCACCGGGTTTGAGACCCAGTACTTC
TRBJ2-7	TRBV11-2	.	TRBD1	CASSLEGTGGLEQYF	TGTGCCAGCAGCTTGGAGGGGACAGGGGGTCTCGAGCAGTACTTC
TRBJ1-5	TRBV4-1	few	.	CASSQFDNSNQPQHF	TGCGCCAGCAGCCAATTTGACAATAGCAATCAGCCCCAGCATTTT
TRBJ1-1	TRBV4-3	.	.	CASKDTANTEAFF	TGCGCCAGCAAGGACACCGCGAACACTGAAGCTTTCTTT
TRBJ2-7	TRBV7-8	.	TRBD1	CASRPWDSSSYEQYF	TGTGCCAGCAGACCTTGGGACAGCAGCTCCTACGAGCAGTACTTC
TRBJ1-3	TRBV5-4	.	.	CASSIADRANTIYF	TGTGCCAGCAGCATAGCCGACCGAGCAAACACCATATATTTT
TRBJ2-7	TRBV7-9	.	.	CASSTRSYEQYF	TGTGCCAGCAGCACTCGCTCCTACGAGCAGTACTTC
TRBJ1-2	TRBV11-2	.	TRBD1	CASSLAPGGDYGYTF	TGTGCCAGCAGCTTAGCTCCAGGGGGAGACTATGGCTACACCTTC
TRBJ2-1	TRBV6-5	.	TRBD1	CASSWNRGDLNEQFF	TGTGCCAGCAGTTGGAACAGGGGCGACTTAAATGAGCAGTTCTTC
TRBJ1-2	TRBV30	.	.	CAWSVGELPYTF	TGTGCCTGGAGTGTTGGGGAACTTCCCTACACCTTC
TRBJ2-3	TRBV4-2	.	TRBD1	CASSQEGQETDTQYF	TGTGCCAGCAGCCAAGAAGGACAGGAGACAGATACGCAGTATTTT
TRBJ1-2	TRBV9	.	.	CASSVGSNNYGYTF	TGTGCCAGCAGCGTAGGCAGTAATAACTATGGCTACACCTTC
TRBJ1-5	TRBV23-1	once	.	CASSQSQDSNQPQHF	TGCGCCAGCAGTCAATCACAGGATAGCAATCAGCCCCAGCATTTT
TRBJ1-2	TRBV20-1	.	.	CSARGGWGYTF	TGCAGTGCTAGAGGGGGCTGGGGCTACACCTTC
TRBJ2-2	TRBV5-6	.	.	CASSLAWGSGELFF	TGTGCCAGCAGCTTGGCCTGGGGGAGCGGGGAGCTGTTTTTT
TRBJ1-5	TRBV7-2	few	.	CASSFSAGSSNQPQHF	TGTGCCAGCAGCTTTTCCGCAGGGAGCAGCAATCAGCCCCAGCATTTT
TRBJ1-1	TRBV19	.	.	CASSIERGTEAFF	TGTGCCAGTAGTATAGAAAGGGGCACTGAAGCTTTCTTT
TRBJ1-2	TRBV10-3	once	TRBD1	CAISTDRGYGYTF	TGTGCCATCAGTACGGACAGGGGCTATGGCTACACCTTC
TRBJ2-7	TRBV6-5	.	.	CASSRQMGAYEQYF	TGTGCCAGCAGTAGACAGATGGGGGCCTACGAGCAGTACTTC
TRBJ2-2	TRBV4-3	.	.	CASSQEVWGVGIGELFF	TGCGCCAGCAGCCAAGAAGTTTGGGGGGTAGGGATCGGGGAGCTGTTTTTT
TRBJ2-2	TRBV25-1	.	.	CASSEWGSTGELFF	TGTGCCAGCAGCGAATGGGGCAGCACCGGGGAGCTGTTTTTT
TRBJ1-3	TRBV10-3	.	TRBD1	CAISERDRDSGNTIYF	TGTGCCATCAGTGAAAGGGACAGGGATTCTGGAAACACCATATATTTT
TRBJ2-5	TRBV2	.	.	CASSEGGGVETQYF	TGTGCCAGCAGTGAGGGGGGCGGGGTAGAGACCCAGTACTTC
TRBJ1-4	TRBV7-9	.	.	CASSPRGMGPNEKLFF	TGTGCCAGCAGCCCCCGGGGTATGGGTCCGAATGAAAAACTGTTTTTT
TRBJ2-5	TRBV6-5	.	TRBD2	CASSKQRGGRETQYF	TGTGCCAGCAGCAAACAGCGGGGGGGCAGGGAGACCCAGTACTTC
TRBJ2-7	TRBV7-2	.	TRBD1	CASSSGTGNYEQYF	TGTGCCAGCAGCTCCGGGACAGGAAACTACGAGCAGTACTTC
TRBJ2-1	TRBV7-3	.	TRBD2	CASLAPGVLAGESSYNEQFF	TGTGCCAGCCTCGCACCAGGGGTCCTAGCGGGGGAAAGCTCCTACAATGAGCAGTTCTTC
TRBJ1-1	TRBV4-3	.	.	CASSQETTGLTEAFF	TGCGCCAGCAGCCAAGAAACAACGGGCCTGACTGAAGCTTTCTTT
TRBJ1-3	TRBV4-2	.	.	CASSQVQGGSGNTIYF	TGTGCCAGCAGCCAAGTACAGGGAGGCTCTGGAAACACCATATATTTT
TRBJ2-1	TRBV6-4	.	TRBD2	CASSDDGGSYNEQFF	TGTGCCAGCAGTGACGACGGGGGGTCCTACAATGAGCAGTTCTTC
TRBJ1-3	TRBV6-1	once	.	CASSESWRGGNTIYF	TGTGCCAGCAGTGAATCCTGGAGGGGTGGAAACACCATATATTTT
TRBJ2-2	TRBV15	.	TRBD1	CATSREDRGSKGGELFF	TGTGCCACCAGCAGAGAGGACAGGGGGTCGAAAGGAGGGGAGCTGTTTTTT
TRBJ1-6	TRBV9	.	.	CASSVVQSGGDSPLHF	TGTGCCAGCAGCGTAGTCCAGAGCGGGGGGGATTCACCCCTCCACTTT
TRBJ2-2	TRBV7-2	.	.	CASSLDWGYTGELFF	TGTGCCAGCAGCTTAGATTGGGGGTACACCGGGGAGCTGTTTTTT
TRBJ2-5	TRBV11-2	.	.	CASSLNNSPLQETQYF	TGTGCCAGCAGCTTAAACAACTCTCCACTCCAAGAGACCCAGTACTTC
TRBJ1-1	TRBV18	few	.	CASSPGRKNTEAFF	TGTGCCAGCTCACCTGGACGGAAGAACACTGAAGCTTTCTTT
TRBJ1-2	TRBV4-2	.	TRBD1	CASSREGLQGAVGYTF	TGTGCCAGCAGCCGAGAGGGGTTACAGGGGGCTGTTGGCTACACCTTC
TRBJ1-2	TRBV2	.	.	CASSEAREMNYGYTF	TGTGCCAGCAGTGAAGCGAGGGAAATGAACTATGGCTACACCTTC
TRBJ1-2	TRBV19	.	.	CASSNQVYGYTF	TGTGCCAGTAGTAATCAAGTCTATGGCTACACCTTC
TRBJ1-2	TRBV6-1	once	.	CASKQGNYGYTF	TGTGCCAGCAAACAGGGAAACTATGGCTACACCTTC
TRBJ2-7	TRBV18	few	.	CASSPDSSYEQYF	TGTGCCAGCTCACCAGACAGCTCCTACGAGCAGTACTTC
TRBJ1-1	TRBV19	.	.	CASSWADRSTEAFF	TGTGCCAGTAGTTGGGCAGACCGGAGCACTGAAGCTTTCTTT
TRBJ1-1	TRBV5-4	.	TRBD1	CASSTQGVPMNTEAFF	TGTGCCAGCAGCACACAGGGGGTGCCTATGAACACTGAAGCTTTCTTT
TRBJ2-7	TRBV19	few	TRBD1	CASSIGTGAYEQYF	TGTGCCAGTAGTATTGGGACAGGTGCCTACGAGCAGTACTTC
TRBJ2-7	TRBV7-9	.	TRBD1	CASSPGQGALGEQYF	TGTGCCAGCAGCCCGGGACAGGGGGCGCTCGGCGAGCAGTACTTC
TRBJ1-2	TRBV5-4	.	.	CASSEMSAQLYGYTF	TGTGCCAGCAGCGAAATGTCGGCACAGCTCTATGGCTACACCTTC
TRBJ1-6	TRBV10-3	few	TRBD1	CAIRATGGPLHF	TGTGCCATCAGGGCGACAGGGGGACCCCTCCACTTT
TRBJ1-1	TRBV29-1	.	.	CSVELWGTNTEAFF	TGCAGCGTTGAACTCTGGGGGACGAACACTGAAGCTTTCTTT
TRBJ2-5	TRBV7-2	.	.	CASSPGLGETQYF	TGTGCCAGCAGCCCAGGGCTGGGGGAGACCCAGTACTTC
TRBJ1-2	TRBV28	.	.	CASSWRRRYGYTF	TGTGCCAGCAGTTGGAGGCGCCGCTATGGCTACACCTTC